This record looks at one T cell receptor beta chain sequence and its context. Methods used by the authors: Estimation of nucleated cell counts was performed using reference gene primer amplification. Measured with immunoSEQ multiplex PCR; TCRdb has only the in-frame clones, and not every one. The DNA gave D and trimming, while V, J and clone size come from that table. The data contain approximately 180,000 clones, around nine tenths of them singletons. This entry belongs to a study of blood T cell repertoires in COVID-19. The CDR3 covers 18 residues. Germline CDR1 reads GTSNPN; CDR2 reads SVGIG (reference sequence). Trimming cost V 2 bases and J 3 bases; bases outside gene matches: 11.

V gene TRBV30 combines with J gene TRBJ2-5; 14 bases map to TRBD2. Sequences were obtained from peripheral blood. The TCR was taken from a woman aged 70-85 years with COVID-19, enrolled during active disease. CDR3 in DNA: TGTGCCTGGAGTCAGACTAGCGGGAGGGGTTGGGCCAAAGAGACCCAGTACTTC. Residues: CAWSQTSGRGWAKETQYF.